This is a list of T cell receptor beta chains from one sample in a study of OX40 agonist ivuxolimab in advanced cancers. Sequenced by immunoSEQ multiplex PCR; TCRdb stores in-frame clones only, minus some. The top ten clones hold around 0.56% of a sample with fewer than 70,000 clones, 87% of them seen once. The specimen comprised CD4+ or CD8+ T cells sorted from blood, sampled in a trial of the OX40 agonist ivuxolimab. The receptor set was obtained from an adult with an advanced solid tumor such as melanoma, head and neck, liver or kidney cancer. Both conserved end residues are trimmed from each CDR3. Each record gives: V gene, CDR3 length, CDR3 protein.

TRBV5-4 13 ASRLYGQGIDEQF
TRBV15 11 ATSSGLWNEQF
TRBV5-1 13 ASSARGWGNTEAF
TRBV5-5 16 ASSLGGDSDANTGELF
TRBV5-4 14 ASSSSGRNSYNEQF
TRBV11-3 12 ASSLVRATGELF
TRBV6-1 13 ASGGLSANTGELF
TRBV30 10 AWSATGGTQY
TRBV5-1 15 ASSVPTGLAGYNEQF
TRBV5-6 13 ASRKAGGPLYEQF
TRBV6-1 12 ASSEIGWGSEQY
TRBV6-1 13 ASSVRQTGWEKLF
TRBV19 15 ASSIGAGGPNTGELF
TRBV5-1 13 ASSLEGSGGETQY
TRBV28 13 ASSFLGQNSETQY
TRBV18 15 ASSPDRDRGMNTEAF
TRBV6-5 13 ASSTGTSGSFEQF
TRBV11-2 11 ASRKPGYSEQY
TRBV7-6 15 ASSSGLAGFSYNEQF
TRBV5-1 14 ASSWGRGGVGTEAF
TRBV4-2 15 ASSQRLWAGESDTQY
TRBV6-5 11 ASSENGKGKLF